This T cell receptor beta chain is from a study of blood T cell repertoires in COVID-19. Study details: In each case, the material was cDNA or gDNA derived from T cells, B-cell-depleted T cells, or PBMCs.

CDR3 length equals 13 residues. V was cut by 8 bases and J by 4 bases, with 15 bases left in between. CDR1 and CDR2 (germline): MDHEN, SYDVKM. Authors' processing steps: Amplification with reference gene primers provided the estimates of nucleated cell counts. Repertoires were generated with immunoSEQ multiplex PCR, while TCRdb's copy carries only in-frame clones and drops some. The V and J calls and the clone size are those of that table, but D and trimming were determined from the DNA. The profile covers 20,000 to 25,000 clones, with 80% to 90% appearing a single time and more than 20% taken by the ten largest.

The sample taken for sequencing was peripheral blood. This TCR came from a human donor with active COVID-19. The donor label of this sample is uncertain. J is TRBJ2-7 and V is TRBV28, with a possible D match to TRBD1 (7 bases). In DNA form, the CDR3 reads TGTGCCAGCTTCGGCAGGGGGAGGTACGAGCAGTACTTC. This translates into CASFGRGRYEQYF.